One T cell receptor beta chain is described in this entry. Its antigen is currently not known. This may come from a read error, since a much larger clone is one base off. The instrument was an Illumina HiSeq 2000. Multiplex PCR amplification was used to build the TCR beta chain libraries. The amplified TCR beta chain products were analyzed by high-throughput sequencing. In TCRdb, the public reads were trimmed at Q25 with fastp and aligned with MiXCR, with productive beta chains retained. Rows matching on CDR3 protein sequence are summarized as one entry with the most common DNA and genes. Recorded for this sample are 290,000 or so distinct CDR3 sequences; 30% of them occurred a single time. The ten biggest clones cover around 1.1% of the sample. The CDR3 runs 14 amino acids, cysteine and phenylalanine included. The retained sequence is limited to the CDR3, 42 bases, with the frame set at the first base.

The sample originates from a study of breast tumors, draining lymph nodes, adjacent tissues (dated by TCRdb to 2016 to 2017). Regarding the study in general: In breast cancer patients, the study compared the TCR beta repertoires of tumor, adjacent nontumor tissue and axillary lymph nodes. In human breast cancer, the study set out to assess how tumor, surrounding tissue and draining lymph node repertoires relate to one another and whether T cells might be exchanged between them.

Beyond this particular receptor, the publication reports: The data were considered consistent with most tumor T cells being derived from the lymph node and subsequently expanding within tumor tissue. Tumor T-cell repertoires showed less diversity than lymph node repertoires and more diversity than nontumor tissue repertoires, and tumor T-cell repertoires showed preferential V and J gene usage. The conclusion that tumor T cells originate in lymph nodes was presented as consistent with a hypothesis rather than as directly demonstrated. Tumor and nontumor tissue repertoires were significantly more similar in luminal-like than in basal-like breast cancer.

The lymph node samples were taken from the axillary draining lymph nodes of breast cancer patients. The TCR originated in a female donor with breast cancer. Some clones in this sample may be carry-over from other donors' samples. Input material: axillary lymph node tissue. This chain joins TRBV12-3 or TRBV12-4 to TRBJ2-1; 9 bases in the junction line up with TRBD1. The bases are TGTGCCGGCAGTTTGGGACAGGGTAGGGATGAGCAGTTCTTC. The resulting protein is CAGSLGQGRDEQFF.